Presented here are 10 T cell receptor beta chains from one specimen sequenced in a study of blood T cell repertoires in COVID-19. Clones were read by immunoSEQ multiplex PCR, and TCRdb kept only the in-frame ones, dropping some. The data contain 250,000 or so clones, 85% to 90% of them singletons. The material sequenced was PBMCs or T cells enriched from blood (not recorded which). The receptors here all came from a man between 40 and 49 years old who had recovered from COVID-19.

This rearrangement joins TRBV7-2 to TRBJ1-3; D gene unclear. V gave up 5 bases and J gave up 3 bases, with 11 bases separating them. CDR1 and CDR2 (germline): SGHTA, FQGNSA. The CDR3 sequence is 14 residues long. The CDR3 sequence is CASSPRSGGNTIYF. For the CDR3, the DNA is TGTGCCAGCAGCCCTCGTTCAGGTGGAAACACCATATATTTT.

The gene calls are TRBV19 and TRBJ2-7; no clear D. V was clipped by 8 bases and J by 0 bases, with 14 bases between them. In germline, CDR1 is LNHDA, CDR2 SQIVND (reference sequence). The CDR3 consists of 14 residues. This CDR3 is CASGVAASSYEQYF. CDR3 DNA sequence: TGTGCCAGTGGTGTGGCGGCGAGCTCCTACGAGCAGTACTTC.

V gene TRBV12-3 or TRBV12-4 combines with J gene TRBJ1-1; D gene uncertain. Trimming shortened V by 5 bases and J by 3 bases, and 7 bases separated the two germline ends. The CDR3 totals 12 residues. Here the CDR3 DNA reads TGTGCCAGCAGTCTCAGGTACACTGAAGCTTTCTTT. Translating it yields CASSLRYTEAFF.

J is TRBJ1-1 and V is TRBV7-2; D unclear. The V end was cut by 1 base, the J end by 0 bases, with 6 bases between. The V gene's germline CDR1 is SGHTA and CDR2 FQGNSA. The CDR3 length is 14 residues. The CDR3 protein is CASSLGTVNTEAFF. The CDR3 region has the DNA TGTGCCAGCAGCTTAGGAACAGTGAACACTGAAGCTTTCTTT.

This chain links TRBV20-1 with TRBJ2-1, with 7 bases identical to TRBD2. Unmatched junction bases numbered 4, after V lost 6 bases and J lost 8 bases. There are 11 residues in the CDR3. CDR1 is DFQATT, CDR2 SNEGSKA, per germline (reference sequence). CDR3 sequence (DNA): TGCAGTGCAAAAACTAGCGATGAGCAGTTCTTC. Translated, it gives CSAKTSDEQFF.

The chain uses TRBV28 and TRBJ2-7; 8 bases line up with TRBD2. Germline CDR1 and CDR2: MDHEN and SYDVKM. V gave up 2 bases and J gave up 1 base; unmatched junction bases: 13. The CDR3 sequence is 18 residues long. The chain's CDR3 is CASSLAHFDSGTSYEQYF. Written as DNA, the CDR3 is TGTGCCAGCAGTTTAGCCCATTTTGATAGCGGGACTTCCTACGAGCAGTACTTC.

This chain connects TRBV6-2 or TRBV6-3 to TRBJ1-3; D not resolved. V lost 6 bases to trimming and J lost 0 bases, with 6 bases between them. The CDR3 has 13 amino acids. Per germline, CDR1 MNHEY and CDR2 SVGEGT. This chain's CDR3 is CASSKSSGNTIYF. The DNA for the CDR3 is TGTGCCAGCAGCAAGAGCTCTGGAAACACCATATATTTT.

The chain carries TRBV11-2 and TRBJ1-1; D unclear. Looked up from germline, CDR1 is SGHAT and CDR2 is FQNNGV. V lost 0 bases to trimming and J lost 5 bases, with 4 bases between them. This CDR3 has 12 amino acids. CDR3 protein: CASSLDVTEAFF. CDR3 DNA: TGTGCCAGCAGCTTAGACGTAACTGAAGCTTTCTTT. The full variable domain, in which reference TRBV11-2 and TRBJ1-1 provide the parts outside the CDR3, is EAGVAQSPRYKIIEKRQSVAFWCNPISGHATLYWYQQILGQGPKLLIQFQNNGVVDDSQLPKDRFSAERLKGVDSTLKIQPAKLEDSAVYLCASSLDVTEAFFGQGTRLTVV.

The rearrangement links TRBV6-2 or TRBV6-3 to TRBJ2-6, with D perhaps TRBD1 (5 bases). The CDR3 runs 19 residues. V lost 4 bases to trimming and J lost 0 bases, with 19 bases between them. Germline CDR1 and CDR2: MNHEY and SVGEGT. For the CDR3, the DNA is TGTGCCAGCAGTTCGACCCGGACAAATTTATTCTCTGGGGCCAACGTCCTGACTTTC. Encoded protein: CASSSTRTNLFSGANVLTF.

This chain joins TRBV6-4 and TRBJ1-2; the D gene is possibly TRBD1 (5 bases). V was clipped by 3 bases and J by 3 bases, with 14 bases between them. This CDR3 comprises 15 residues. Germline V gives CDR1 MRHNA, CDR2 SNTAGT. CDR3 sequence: CASSDTGGGDYGYTF. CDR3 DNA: TGTGCCAGCAGTGATACGGGGGGAGGTGACTATGGCTACACCTTC.